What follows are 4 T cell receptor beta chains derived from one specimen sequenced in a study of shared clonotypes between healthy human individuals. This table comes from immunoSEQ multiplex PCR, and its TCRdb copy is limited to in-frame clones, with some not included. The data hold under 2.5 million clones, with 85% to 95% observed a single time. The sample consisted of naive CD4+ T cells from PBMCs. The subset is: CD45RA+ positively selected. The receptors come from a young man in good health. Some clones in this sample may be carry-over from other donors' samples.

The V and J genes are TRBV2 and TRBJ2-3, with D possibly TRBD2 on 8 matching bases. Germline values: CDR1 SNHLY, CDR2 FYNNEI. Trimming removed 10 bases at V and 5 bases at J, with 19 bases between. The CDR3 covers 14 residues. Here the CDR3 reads CATQGVAGRDTQYF. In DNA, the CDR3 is TGTGCCACCCAGGGGGTAGCGGGGAGAGATACGCAGTATTTT.

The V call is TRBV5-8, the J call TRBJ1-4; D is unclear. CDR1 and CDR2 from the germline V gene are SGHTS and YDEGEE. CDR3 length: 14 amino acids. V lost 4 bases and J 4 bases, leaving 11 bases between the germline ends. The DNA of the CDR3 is TGTGCCAGCAGCCTCGGGCACAATAATGAAAAACTGTTTTTT. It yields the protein CASSLGHNNEKLFF. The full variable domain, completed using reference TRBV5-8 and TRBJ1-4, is EAGVTQSPTHLIKTRGQQATLRCSPISGHTSVYWYQQALGLGLQFLLWYDEGEERNRGNFPPRFSGRQFPNYSSELNVNALELEDSALYLCASSLGHNNEKLFFGSGTQLSVL.

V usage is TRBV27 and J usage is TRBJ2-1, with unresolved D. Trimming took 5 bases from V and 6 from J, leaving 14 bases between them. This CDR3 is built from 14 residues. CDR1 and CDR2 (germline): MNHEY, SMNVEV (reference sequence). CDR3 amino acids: CASSPLYVGNEQFF. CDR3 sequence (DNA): TGTGCCAGCAGTCCCTTATATGTGGGCAATGAGCAGTTCTTC.

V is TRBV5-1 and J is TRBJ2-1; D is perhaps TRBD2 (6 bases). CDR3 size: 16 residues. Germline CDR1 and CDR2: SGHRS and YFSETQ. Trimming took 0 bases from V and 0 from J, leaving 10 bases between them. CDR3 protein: CASSLASVPSYNEQFF. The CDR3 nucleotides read TGCGCCAGCAGCTTGGCTAGCGTCCCCTCCTACAATGAGCAGTTCTTC.